One and the same sample provided the 18 T cell receptor beta chains below, sequenced in a study of cytomegalovirus exposure and HLA in healthy donors. With 60 Vbeta and 13 Jbeta primers, the PCR was carried out. Measured with immunoSEQ multiplex PCR; TCRdb has only the in-frame clones, and not every one. This table holds 150,000 to 200,000 clones, roughly 13% found once. The sample was PBMCs. The receptors here all came from a man aged 50 to 59 in good health and CMV-seropositive.

This clone has only a few counts. The chain joins TRBV5-1 to TRBJ2-3; D perhaps matches TRBD1 (5 bases). V lost 2 bases and J 1 base, leaving 11 bases between the germline ends. The germline gives CDR1 SGHRS, CDR2 YFSETQ. This CDR3 spans 15 amino acids. The CDR3 loop reads CASSFDSPGTDTQYF. In nucleotides, the CDR3 is TGCGCCAGCAGCTTCGACAGTCCGGGCACAGATACGCAGTATTTT.

This clone has just a few counts. V and J are TRBV2 and TRBJ2-3; 9 nucleotides line up with TRBD2. The germline V gene has CDR1 SNHLY and CDR2 FYNNEI. The CDR3 totals 14 residues. Trimming cost V 6 bases and J 4 bases; bases outside gene matches: 5. DNA of the CDR3: TGTGCCAGCAGGGGCGGGGGGGGTGCAGATACGCAGTATTTT. This codes for CASRGGGGADTQYF. Looking up the rest from reference TRBV2 and TRBJ2-3 gives the full variable domain: EPEVTQTPSHQVTQMGQEVILRCVPISNHLYFYWYRQILGQKVEFLVSFYNNEISEKSEIFDDQFSVERPDGSNFTLKIRSTKLEDSAMYFCASRGGGGADTQYFGPGTRLTVL.

This clone turned up a few times. The V and J genes are TRBV30 and TRBJ2-1; 11 bases are a match to TRBD2. There are 14 residues in the CDR3. V lost 4 bases and J lost 2; bases outside the gene matches: 1. CDR1 is GTSNPN, CDR2 SVGIG, per germline (reference sequence). The CDR3 region has the DNA TGTGCCTGGAATAGCGGGGGGGCCTACAATGAGCAGTTCTTC. Its protein is CAWNSGGAYNEQFF. The full variable domain, its missing parts supplied by reference TRBV30 and TRBJ2-1, is SQTIHQWPATLVQPVGSPLSLECTVEGTSNPNLYWYRQAAGRGLQLLFYSVGIGQISSEVPQNLSASRPQDRQFILSSKKLLLSDSGFYLCAWNSGGAYNEQFFGPGTRLTVL.

This clone has more than one count but fewer than ten. Distinct nucleotide sequences in the sample also encode this CDR3. This chain uses TRBV6-5 with TRBJ2-5, with D possibly TRBD2 on 6 matching bases. The ends were cut back, 2 bases at V and 2 bases at J, with 9 bases in the middle. This CDR3 contains 14 residues. Per germline, CDR1 MNHEY and CDR2 SVGAGI. The CDR3 nucleotides are TGTGCCAGCAGTTACCTTGCGGGGCAAGAGACCCAGTACTTC. This gives the protein CASSYLAGQETQYF.

This chain joins TRBV5-4 and TRBJ2-2; 7 nucleotides match TRBD2. The CDR3 totals 16 residues. Germline V lookup: CDR1 SGHNT, CDR2 YYREEE (reference sequence). Losses at the gene ends were 5 bases for V and 4 bases for J; bases not matched to a gene: 11. The CDR3 region is CASSRWSSGSTGELFF. CDR3 DNA: TGTGCCAGCAGTAGATGGTCTAGCGGTTCCACCGGGGAGCTGTTTTTT.

The chain links TRBV5-6 to TRBJ2-7; 7 bases map to TRBD1. The V gene end was trimmed by 4 bases and the J gene end by 3 bases; junction bases not matched to a gene: 4. Germline V gene data show CDR1 as SGHDT and CDR2 as YYEEEE. This CDR3 region has 13 residues. This chain's CDR3 is CASSSRQGYEQYF. In DNA form, the CDR3 reads TGTGCCAGCAGCAGTCGACAGGGCTACGAGCAGTACTTC. Supplemented by reference TRBV5-6 and TRBJ2-7, the full variable domain reads DAGVTQSPTHLIKTRGQQVTLRCSPKSGHDTVSWYQQALGQGPQFIFQYYEEEERQRGNFPDRFSGHQFPNYSSELNVNALLLGDSALYLCASSSRQGYEQYFGPGTRLTVT.

This clone appeared a few times. The gene calls are TRBV4-1 and TRBJ1-1; 7 positions agree with TRBD1. The J segment lost 5 bases and the V segment lost 2 bases, leaving 5 bases of the junction unmatched. The CDR3 extends over 14 amino acids. CDR1 MGHRA and CDR2 YSYEKL come from the germline V gene. Here the CDR3 reads CASSQHRGETEAFF. The CDR3 bases are TGCGCCAGCAGCCAACACAGGGGTGAGACTGAAGCTTTCTTT.

In its sample, this clone was seen a few times. The CDR3 reads CASSYVVGATKNIQYF. As DNA, the CDR3 is TGTGCCAGCAGTTACGTGGTAGGGGCGACCAAAAACATTCAGTACTTC. This sequence joins TRBV28 and TRBJ2-4; D is perhaps TRBD1 (5 bases). Trimming cost V 4 bases and J 2 bases, with 15 bases left between them. This CDR3 comprises 16 residues. Germline values: CDR1 MDHEN, CDR2 SYDVKM.

The chain combines TRBV6-6 with TRBJ2-7; 8 nucleotides agree with TRBD1. Per germline, CDR1 MNHNY and CDR2 SVGAGI (reference sequence). Losses at the gene ends were 5 bases for V and 0 bases for J; bases not matched to a gene: 3. This CDR3 spans 14 amino acids. The CDR3 loop reads CASSTGQASYEQYV. The CDR3 DNA reads TGTGCCAGCAGTACGGGACAGGCCTCCTACGAGCAGTACGTC.

This clone occurred a few times. V is TRBV18 and J is TRBJ2-7, with D possibly TRBD1 on 6 matching bases. Looked up from germline, CDR1 is KGHSH and CDR2 is LQKENI. This CDR3 is 14 amino acids long. Trimming stripped 0 bases from V and 6 bases from J, with 12 bases between. This chain's CDR3 is CASSPPDRSVEQYF. In DNA form, the CDR3 reads TGTGCCAGCTCACCACCGGACAGATCTGTCGAGCAGTACTTC.

The genes are TRBV11-2 and TRBJ1-5; 12 bases fit TRBD1. The length of the CDR3 is 14 residues. CDR1 SGHAT and CDR2 FQNNGV come from the germline V gene. J gave up 7 bases and V 5 bases, and 3 bases lay outside the gene matches. In DNA, the CDR3 is TGTGCCAGCAGCCCTGGGACAGGGGGCCAGCCCCAGCATTTT. As protein: CASSPGTGGQPQHF.

The chain joins TRBV5-1 to TRBJ2-4, with a tentative D call TRBD2 (5 bases). CDR1 is SGHRS and CDR2 is YFSETQ in the germline V gene. The CDR3 spans 13 residues. Trimming cost V 0 bases and J 5 bases, with 6 bases left between them. The CDR3 nucleotides read TGCGCCAGCAGCTTGGCAGCGGAAAACATTCAGTACTTC. This sequence encodes CASSLAAENIQYF.

J is TRBJ1-2 and V is TRBV28, with unresolved D. The V end was cut by 7 bases, the J end by 2 bases, with 8 bases between. This CDR3 is built from 12 residues. Germline CDR1 MDHEN, CDR2 SYDVKM. The chain's CDR3 is CASKRENYGYTF. In nucleotides, the CDR3 is TGTGCCAGCAAGCGGGAGAACTATGGCTACACCTTC.

This clone was seen a handful of times. CDR3: CASSYRQGKLWIDEQFF. Written as DNA, the CDR3 is TGTGCCAGCAGCTACCGACAGGGGAAATTGTGGATCGATGAGCAGTTCTTC. The chain has TRBV5-4 and TRBJ2-1; 8 bases map to TRBD1. Germline CDR1 SGHNT, CDR2 YYREEE (reference sequence). This CDR3 is 17 amino acids long. The ends lost 3 bases at V and 8 bases at J; junction bases unmatched: 16.

This chain joins TRBV28 and TRBJ1-2, with 8 bases that match TRBD1. Germline V gene sequence: CDR1 MDHEN, CDR2 SYDVKM. V gave up 3 bases and J gave up 7 bases; unmatched junction bases: 4. This CDR3 contains 13 residues. In DNA form, the CDR3 reads TGTGCCAGCAGTTTCTTCGGACAGGGTGGCTACACCTTC. Protein: CASSFFGQGGYTF.

The chain couples TRBV4-2 to TRBJ2-1; TRBD2 aligns across 10 bases. This CDR3 has 17 amino acids. The germline gives CDR1 LGHNA, CDR2 YNFKEQ. The junction had 2 bases not matched to a gene; V was cut back by 0 bases and J by 0 bases. The DNA of the CDR3 is TGTGCCAGCAGCCAAGAACTAGCGGGGAGCTCCTACAATGAGCAGTTCTTC. Its translation: CASSQELAGSSYNEQFF.

Only a few counts were recorded for this clone. This chain joins TRBV19 and TRBJ1-1; no definite D call. The CDR3 totals 13 residues. Germline V gives CDR1 LNHDA, CDR2 SQIVND (reference sequence). Trimming stripped 3 bases from V and 6 bases from J, with 11 bases between. As DNA, the CDR3 is TGTGCCAGTAGTATGACCGTGGGCGCTGAAGCTTTCTTT. This translates into CASSMTVGAEAFF.

The chain joins TRBV18 to TRBJ1-1, with D possibly TRBD1 on 5 matching bases. V was clipped by 4 bases and J by 0 bases, with 9 bases between them. The CDR3 has 14 residues. Germline V gene sequence: CDR1 KGHSH, CDR2 LQKENI. The CDR3 DNA sequence: TGTGCCAGCTCACAGGGACTCTTGAACACTGAAGCTTTCTTT. Protein product: CASSQGLLNTEAFF.